The following is a T cell receptor beta chain sequence with its context. Its antigen is unidentified. Trimming left V 6 bases short and J 7 bases short, with 19 bases between. This CDR3 comprises 13 residues. Looked up from germline, CDR1 is GTSNPN and CDR2 is SVGIG (reference sequence). TCRdb's table, derived via immunoSEQ multiplex PCR, lists solely in-frame clones and lacks some. The table records about 140,000 clones, less than 95% of them present only once. The data stem from a study of T cell responses to AZD1222 COVID-19 vaccine. Points from the study as a whole: Most donors were white British and more were female, and clonal diversity was possibly underestimated.

Second-dose intervals of approximately 4 or approximately 12 weeks were pooled. The sequenced sample was peripheral blood, obtained 28 days after the second AZD1222 dose. The chain combines TRBV30 with TRBJ2-7; no reliable D call. The clonotype comes from an adult who received the AZD1222 COVID-19 vaccine. The CDR3 DNA sequence: TGTGCCTGCCACCCTGATAGCCCGAGGGAGCAGTACTTC. Its translation is CACHPDSPREQYF.